The source of this T cell receptor (beta chain) is a study of T-cell memory formation after mild COVID-19. J was trimmed by 1 base and V by 4 bases; bases with no gene match: 3. The CDR3 covers 15 residues. The germline V gene has CDR1 MNHEY and CDR2 SVGEGT. TCRdb re-analysed the 5' RACE reads in MiXCR, keeping a single row per CDR3 protein. The sample yields 150,000 to 200,000 distinct CDR3 sequences, approximately 14% seen once. Whole-study findings and limits: The appearance of some responding clones in pre-infection memory suggested that cross-reactive memory joined.

Details on this clonotype: The antigen is undetermined.

Sequencing was done on a sample of PBMCs or a T cell subset sorted from them (not recorded which). The sequence derives from an adult woman who had mild COVID-19 (a few samples of this study predate the infection). Cell type and time point are not known. The chain employs TRBV6-2 or TRBV6-3 and TRBJ2-7; 11 positions match TRBD1. Here the CDR3 reads CASSFGQGASYEQYF. CDR3 DNA sequence: TGTGCCAGCAGTTTTGGACAGGGGGCTTCCTACGAGCAGTACTTC.